This TCR beta chain was documented in a study of blood T cell repertoires in COVID-19. Overall study: T cells, B-cell-depleted T cells, or PBMCs supplied cDNA or gDNA.

Germline trimming cut 1 base from V and 6 bases from J; bases unmatched to any gene: 4. Germline V gene sequence: CDR1 LNHNV, CDR2 YYDKDF (reference sequence). This CDR3 contains 15 residues. As processed by the authors: Estimation of nucleated cell counts was performed using reference gene primer amplification. Measured with immunoSEQ multiplex PCR; TCRdb has only the in-frame clones, and not every one. D and trimming were read from the DNA, whereas the V and J calls and clone size are those reported in that table. Among fewer than 250,000 clones listed, more than 60% were seen once. This TCR came from a woman aged 45-65 years with acute or convalescent COVID-19. The chain carries TRBV15 and TRBJ1-1; 11 bases line up with TRBD1. What was sequenced was peripheral blood. The CDR3 sequence is CATSRGTGGASEAFF. In DNA form, the CDR3 reads TGTGCCACCAGCAGAGGGACAGGGGGCGCATCTGAAGCTTTCTTT.